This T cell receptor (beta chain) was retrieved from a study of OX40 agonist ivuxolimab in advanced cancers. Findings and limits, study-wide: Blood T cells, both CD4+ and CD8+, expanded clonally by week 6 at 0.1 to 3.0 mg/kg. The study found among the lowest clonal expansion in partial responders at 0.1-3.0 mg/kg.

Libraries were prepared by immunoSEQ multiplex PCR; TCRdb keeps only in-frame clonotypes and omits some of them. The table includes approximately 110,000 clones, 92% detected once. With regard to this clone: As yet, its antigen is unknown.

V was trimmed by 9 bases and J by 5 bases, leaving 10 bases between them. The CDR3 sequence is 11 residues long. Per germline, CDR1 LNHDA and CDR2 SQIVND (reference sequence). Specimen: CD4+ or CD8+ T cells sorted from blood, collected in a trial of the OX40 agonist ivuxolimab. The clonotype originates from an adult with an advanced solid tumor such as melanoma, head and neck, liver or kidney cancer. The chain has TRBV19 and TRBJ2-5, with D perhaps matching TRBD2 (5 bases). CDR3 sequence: CASKGEETQYF. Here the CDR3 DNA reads TGTGCCAGCAAGGGAGAGGAGACCCAGTACTTC.